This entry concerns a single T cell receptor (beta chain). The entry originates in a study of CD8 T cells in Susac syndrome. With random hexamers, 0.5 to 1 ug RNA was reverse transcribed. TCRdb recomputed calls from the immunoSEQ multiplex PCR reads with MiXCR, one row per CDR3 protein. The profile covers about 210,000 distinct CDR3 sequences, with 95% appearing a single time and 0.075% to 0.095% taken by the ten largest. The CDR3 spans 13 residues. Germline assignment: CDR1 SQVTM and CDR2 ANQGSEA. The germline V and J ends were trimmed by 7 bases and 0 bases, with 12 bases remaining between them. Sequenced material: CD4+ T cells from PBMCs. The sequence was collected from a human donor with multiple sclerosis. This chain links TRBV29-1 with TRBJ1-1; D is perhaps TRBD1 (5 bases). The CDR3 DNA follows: TGCAGCGCCGCGGGGCACCTGAACACTGAAGCTTTCTTT. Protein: CSAAGHLNTEAFF.